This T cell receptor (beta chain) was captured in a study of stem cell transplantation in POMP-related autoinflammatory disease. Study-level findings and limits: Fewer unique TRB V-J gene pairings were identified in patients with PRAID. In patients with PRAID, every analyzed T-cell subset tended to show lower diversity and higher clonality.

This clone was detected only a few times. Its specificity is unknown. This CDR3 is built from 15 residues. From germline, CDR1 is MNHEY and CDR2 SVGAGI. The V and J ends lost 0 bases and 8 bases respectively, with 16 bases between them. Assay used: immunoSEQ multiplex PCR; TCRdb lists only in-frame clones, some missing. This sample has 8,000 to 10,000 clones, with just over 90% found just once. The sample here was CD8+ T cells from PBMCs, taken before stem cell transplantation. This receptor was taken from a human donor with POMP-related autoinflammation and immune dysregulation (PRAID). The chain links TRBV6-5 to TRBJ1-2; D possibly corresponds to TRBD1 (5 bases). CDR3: CASSYSESGWGGYTF. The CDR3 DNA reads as TGTGCCAGCAGTTACTCGGAATCAGGGTGGGGCGGCTACACCTTC.